Included here is one TCR beta chain sequence, with context. Which antigen it targets is not known. The sample holds no much larger clone one base away, and base qualities are not on file. The entry originates in a study of blood T cell repertoires in COVID-19 (TCRdb year 2020). Study-wide context: Collaborator samples came from the United States, Italy and Spain and covered acute and convalescent phases of COVID-19. Nearly every sample came with metadata listing a de-identified subject ID, COVID-19 status, age in years and sex. The repertoires were made available in a free public database intended to serve as a resource for research on the immune response to SARS-CoV-2. The prospective study material was composed of cDNA or gDNA derived from T cells, B-cell-depleted T cells, or PBMCs. Samples were obtained from the ongoing ImmuneRACE study (first 160 participants) and from over 1,000 subjects provided by 6 global collaborators. Deeply sampled blood TCRbeta repertoires from subjects exposed to, actively infected with, or recovered from COVID-19 were included in the dataset. HLA class I and class II types, where available, came from metadata supplied by the sample provider rather than from assay-based typing. Paper-wide results and their limitations: How much clinical and demographic metadata was included differed by source and by participant, and the metadata was provided uncurated.

Reading the germline V gene gives CDR1 MNHEY and CDR2 SVGEGT. The junction shows trimming of 5 bases on V and 4 bases on J, and the gene matches do not reach 11 bases of it. The CDR3 runs 17 amino acids, cysteine and phenylalanine included. Of all the DNA, just the CDR3 is kept, 51 bases in frame from base 1. TCRbeta CDR3 regions were amplified from genomic DNA by means of the immunoSEQ Assay, a bias-controlled multiplex PCR. Regarding the original processing steps: The number of nucleated cells in each sample was estimated from the amplification of reference gene primers within the assay. To quantify the absolute abundance of each unique TCRbeta CDR3 rearrangement, sequence reads were collapsed and filtered. Productive Simpson clonality was computed per sample as the square root of Simpson's diversity index over productive rearrangements. In TCRdb, the immuneACCESS table is reduced to in-frame sequences with V and J assigned. These tables do not hold every clone; where another copy was compared, an unresolved V gene accounts for under half, and the others remain unexplained. D and trimming come from the DNA, and the V and J calls and clone size come from that table. Present in this sample are some 300,000 clones, more than 80% of which were seen just once. The ten largest clones add up to 6.3% of the sample.

One collaborating source in Seattle enrolled patients while the patients were actively infected and followed the patients over time throughout the course of disease. Collaborating institutions collected whole blood in K2EDTA tubes following their own protocols. For TCRbeta analysis, collaborators shipped samples as frozen whole blood, isolated PBMCs, or DNA extracted from either of those sample types. The sequence came from a woman aged 50 to 60 with COVID-19, enrolled during active disease. Material: peripheral blood. The chain is encoded by TRBV6-2 or TRBV6-3 joined to TRBJ2-3, with 11 junctional bases fitting TRBD2. The nucleotide sequence reads as follows: TGTGCCAGCAGTCTGACCAGACTAGCGGGAAGGGCAGATACGCAGTATTTT. Its coded protein is CASSLTRLAGRADTQYF.